This TCR beta chain was found in a study of blood T cells in healthy people across ages. Next came a second PCR, run for 7 to 11 cycles, which used a sample-barcoded 5' primer along with a J-beta primer mix. CDR3-containing paired-end reads numbered at least 2.5 million in each sample. From the 5' RACE reads, TCRdb called clonotypes with MiXCR, one entry per CDR3 protein. The sample yields about 560,000 distinct CDR3 sequences, about 28% seen once. Per the germline V gene, CDR1 is MNHNY and CDR2 is SVGAGI (reference sequence). V was trimmed by 0 bases and J by 0 bases, leaving 9 bases between them. The CDR3 has 16 amino acids. These sequences were also reported in another study, on T cells of mothers and their children.

The sequencing sample was made of blood. V gene TRBV6-6 combines with J gene TRBJ1-5; D is ambiguous. The origin of this receptor is a boy younger than 10 in good health. CDR3 in amino acids: CASSYSYPRSNQPQHF. CDR3 nucleotide sequence: TGTGCCAGCAGTTACTCGTACCCACGTAGCAATCAGCCCCAGCATTTT.